This T cell receptor (beta chain) was captured in a study of cytomegalovirus exposure and HLA in healthy donors. Study-wide background: As released early, the data held 70 million to 95 million unique TCRs from HLA-typed donors.

Whole-study results and caveats: In an earlier analysis, about 87% or about 30%: the productive usage of most TCR beta V segments. Among the most significant clusters, several appeared linked to common viral pathogens in a later analysis. In a later analysis, the majority of CMV-associated beta chains seemingly showed HLA restriction.

Germline CDR1 and CDR2: SEHNR and FQNEAQ (reference sequence). This CDR3 has 12 amino acids. The PCR employed 60 Vbeta primers together with 13 Jbeta primers. Here immunoSEQ multiplex PCR was the method, and the copy in TCRdb shows in-frame clones only, minus some. The repertoire holds roughly 240,000 clones, 82% seen once, with around 5.7% in the top ten. This clone has just one count. Its target is not known. Relative to the germline gene, one junction end is altered; a read error may explain this. This clonotype was obtained from a woman between 40 and 55 years old in good health and CMV-seropositive. The sample consisted of PBMCs. The chain couples TRBV7-9 to TRBJ2-7, with D perhaps matching TRBD1 (5 bases). The CDR3 loop reads CASSLRGDEQHF. Here the CDR3 DNA reads TGTGCCAGCAGCCTAAGGGGTGACGAGCAGCACTTC.